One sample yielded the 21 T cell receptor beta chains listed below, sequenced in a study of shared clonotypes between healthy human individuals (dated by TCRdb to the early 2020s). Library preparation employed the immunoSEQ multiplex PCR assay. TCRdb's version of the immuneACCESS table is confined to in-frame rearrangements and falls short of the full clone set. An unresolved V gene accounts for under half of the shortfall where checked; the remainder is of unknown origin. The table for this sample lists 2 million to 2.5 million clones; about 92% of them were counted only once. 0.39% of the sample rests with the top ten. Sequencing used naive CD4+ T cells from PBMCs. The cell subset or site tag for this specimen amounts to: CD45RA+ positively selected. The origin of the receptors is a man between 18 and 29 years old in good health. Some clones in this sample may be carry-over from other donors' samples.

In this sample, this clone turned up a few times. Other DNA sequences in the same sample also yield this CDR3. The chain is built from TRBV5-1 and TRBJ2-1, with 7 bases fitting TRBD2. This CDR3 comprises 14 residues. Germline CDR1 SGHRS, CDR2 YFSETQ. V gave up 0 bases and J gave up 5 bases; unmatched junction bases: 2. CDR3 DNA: TGCGCCAGCAGCTTGGTGGGAGGGGACAATGAGCAGTTCTTC. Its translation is CASSLVGGDNEQFF.

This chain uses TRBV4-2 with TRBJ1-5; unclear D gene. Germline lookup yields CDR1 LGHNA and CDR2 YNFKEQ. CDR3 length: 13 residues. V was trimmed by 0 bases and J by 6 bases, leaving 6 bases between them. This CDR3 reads CASSQEVGQPQHF. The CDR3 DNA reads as TGTGCCAGCAGCCAAGAGGTGGGTCAGCCCCAGCATTTT.

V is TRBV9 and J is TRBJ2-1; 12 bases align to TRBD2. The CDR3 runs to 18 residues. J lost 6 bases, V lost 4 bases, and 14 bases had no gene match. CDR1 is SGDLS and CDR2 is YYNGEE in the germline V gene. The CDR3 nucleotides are TGTGCCAGCAGCCCAGGACTAGCGGGATCTCTGGTCTTCAATGAGCAGTTCTTC. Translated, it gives CASSPGLAGSLVFNEQFF.

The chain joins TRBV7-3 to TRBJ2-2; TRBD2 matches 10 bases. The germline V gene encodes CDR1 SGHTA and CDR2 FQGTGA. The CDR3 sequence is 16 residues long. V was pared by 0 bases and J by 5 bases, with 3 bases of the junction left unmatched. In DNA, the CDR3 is TGTGCCAGCAGCTTAACACTAGCGGGAACAACCGGGGAGCTGTTTTTT. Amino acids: CASSLTLAGTTGELFF. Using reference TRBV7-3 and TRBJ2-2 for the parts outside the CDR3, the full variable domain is GAGVSQTPSNKVTEKGKYVELRCDPISGHTALYWYRQSLGQGPEFLIYFQGTGAADDSGLPNDRFFAVRPEGSVSTLKIQRTERGDSAVYLCASSLTLAGTTGELFFGEGSRLTVL.

CDR3 coding DNA: TGTGCCATCAGTGGGGTCGGGACCTCCTACAATGAGCAGTTCTTC. As protein: CAISGVGTSYNEQFF. The chain joins TRBV10-3 to TRBJ2-1; D assignment may be TRBD1 or TRBD2 (5 bases each). Trimming took 4 bases from V and 0 from J, leaving 10 bases between them. Germline V gene data show CDR1 as ENHRY and CDR2 as SYGVKD. CDR3 length: 15 amino acids.

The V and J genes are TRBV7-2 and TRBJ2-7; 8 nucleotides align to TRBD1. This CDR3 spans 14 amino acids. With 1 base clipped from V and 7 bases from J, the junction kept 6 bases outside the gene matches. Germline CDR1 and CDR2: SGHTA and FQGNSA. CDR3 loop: CASSLDRGALEQYF. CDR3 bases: TGTGCCAGCAGCTTAGACAGGGGGGCCTTGGAGCAGTACTTC.

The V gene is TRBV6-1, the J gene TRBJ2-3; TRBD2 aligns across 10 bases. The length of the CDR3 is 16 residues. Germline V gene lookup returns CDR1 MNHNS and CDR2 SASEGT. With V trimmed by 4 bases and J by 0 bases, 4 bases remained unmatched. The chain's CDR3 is CASSGTSGTSTDTQYF. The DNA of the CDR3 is TGTGCCAGCAGTGGGACTAGCGGCACTAGCACAGATACGCAGTATTTT.

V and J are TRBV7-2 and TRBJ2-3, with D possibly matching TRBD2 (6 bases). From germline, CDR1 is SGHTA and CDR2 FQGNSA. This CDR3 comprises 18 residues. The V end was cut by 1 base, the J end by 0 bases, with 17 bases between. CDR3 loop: CASSLGTIYPSSTDTQYF. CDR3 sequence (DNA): TGTGCCAGCAGCTTAGGGACTATTTACCCCTCTAGCACAGATACGCAGTATTTT. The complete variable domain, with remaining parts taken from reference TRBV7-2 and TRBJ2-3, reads GAGVSQSPSNKVTEKGKDVELRCDPISGHTALYWYRQSLGQGLEFLIYFQGNSAPDKSGLPSDRFSAERTGGSVSTLTIQRTQQEDSAVYLCASSLGTIYPSSTDTQYFGPGTRLTVL.

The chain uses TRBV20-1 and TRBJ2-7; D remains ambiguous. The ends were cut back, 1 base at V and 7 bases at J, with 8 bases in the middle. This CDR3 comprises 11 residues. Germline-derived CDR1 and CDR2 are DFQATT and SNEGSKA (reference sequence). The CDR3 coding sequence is TGCAGTGCTAGAGCAGCCGGGGAGCAGTACTTC. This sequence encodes CSARAAGEQYF.

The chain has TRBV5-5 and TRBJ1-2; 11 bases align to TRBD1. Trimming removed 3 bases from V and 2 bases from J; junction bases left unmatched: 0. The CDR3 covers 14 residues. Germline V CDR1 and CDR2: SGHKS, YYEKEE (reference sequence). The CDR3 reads CASSWTGGNYGYTF. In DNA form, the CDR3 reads TGTGCCAGCAGCTGGACAGGGGGCAACTATGGCTACACCTTC.

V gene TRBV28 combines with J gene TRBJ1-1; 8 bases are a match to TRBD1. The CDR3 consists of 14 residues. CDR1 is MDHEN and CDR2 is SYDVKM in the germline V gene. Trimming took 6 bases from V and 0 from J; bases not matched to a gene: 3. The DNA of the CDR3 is TGTGCCAGCAGCCCGGGACAGGTGAACACTGAAGCTTTCTTT. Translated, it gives CASSPGQVNTEAFF.

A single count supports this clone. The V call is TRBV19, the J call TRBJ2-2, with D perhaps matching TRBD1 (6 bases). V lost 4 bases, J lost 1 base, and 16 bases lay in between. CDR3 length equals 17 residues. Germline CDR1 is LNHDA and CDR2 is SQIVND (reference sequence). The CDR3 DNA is TGTGCCAGTAGTAGTCTTTCTAGGGGGAGGAACACCGGGGAGCTGTTTTTT. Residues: CASSSLSRGRNTGELFF.

CDR3 loop: CASSYSIRAEYGYTF. In nucleotides, the CDR3 is TGTGCCAGCAGTTACTCGATCAGGGCTGAGTATGGCTACACCTTC. This chain uses TRBV6-6 with TRBJ1-2; tentatively, D is TRBD1 (5 bases). This CDR3 contains 15 residues. The germline V gene has CDR1 MNHNY and CDR2 SVGAGI (reference sequence). The germline V and J ends were trimmed by 0 bases and 5 bases, with 13 bases remaining between them.

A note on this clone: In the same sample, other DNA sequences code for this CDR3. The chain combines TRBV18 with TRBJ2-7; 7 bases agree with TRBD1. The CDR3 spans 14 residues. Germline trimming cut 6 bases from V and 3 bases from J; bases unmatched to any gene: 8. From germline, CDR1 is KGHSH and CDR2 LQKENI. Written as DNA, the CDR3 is TGTGCCAGCTCGTCGACAGGGTTAGGCTACGAGCAGTACTTC. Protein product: CASSSTGLGYEQYF.

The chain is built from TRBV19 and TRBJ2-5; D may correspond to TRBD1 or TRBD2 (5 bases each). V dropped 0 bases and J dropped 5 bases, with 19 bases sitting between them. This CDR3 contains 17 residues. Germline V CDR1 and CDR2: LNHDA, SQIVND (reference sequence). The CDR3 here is CASSIEYFFGALETQYF. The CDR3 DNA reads TGTGCCAGTAGTATAGAGTACTTTTTCGGGGCTCTGGAGACCCAGTACTTC.

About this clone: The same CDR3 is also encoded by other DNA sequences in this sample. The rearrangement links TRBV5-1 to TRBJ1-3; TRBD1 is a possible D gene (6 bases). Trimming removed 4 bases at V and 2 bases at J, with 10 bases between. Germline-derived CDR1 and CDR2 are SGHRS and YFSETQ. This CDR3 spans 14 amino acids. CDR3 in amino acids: CASSPQGPGNTIYF. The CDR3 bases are TGCGCCAGCAGCCCCCAGGGGCCTGGAAACACCATATATTTT. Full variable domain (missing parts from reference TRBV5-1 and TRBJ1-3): KAGVTQTPRYLIKTRGQQVTLSCSPISGHRSVSWYQQTPGQGLQFLFEYFSETQRNKGNFPGRFSGRQFSNSRSEMNVSTLELGDSALYLCASSPQGPGNTIYFGEGSWLTVV.

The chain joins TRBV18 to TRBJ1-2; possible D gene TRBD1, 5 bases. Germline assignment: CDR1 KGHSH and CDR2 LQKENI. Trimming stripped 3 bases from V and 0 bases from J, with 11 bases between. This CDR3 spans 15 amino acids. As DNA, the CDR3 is TGTGCCAGCTCACCCCGGGACGTACCTAACTATGGCTACACCTTC. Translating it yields CASSPRDVPNYGYTF.

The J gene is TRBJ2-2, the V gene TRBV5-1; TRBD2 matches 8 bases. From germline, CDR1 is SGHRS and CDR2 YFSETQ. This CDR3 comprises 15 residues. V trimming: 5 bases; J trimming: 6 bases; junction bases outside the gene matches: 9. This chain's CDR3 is CASSLSGSSSGELFF. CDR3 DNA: TGCGCCAGCAGTTTAAGCGGGAGTTCGTCCGGGGAGCTGTTTTTT.

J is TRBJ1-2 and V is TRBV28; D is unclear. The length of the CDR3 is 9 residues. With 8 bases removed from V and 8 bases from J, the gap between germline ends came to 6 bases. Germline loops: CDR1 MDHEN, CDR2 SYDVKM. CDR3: CASGVGYTF. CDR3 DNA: TGTGCCAGCGGGGTGGGCTACACCTTC.

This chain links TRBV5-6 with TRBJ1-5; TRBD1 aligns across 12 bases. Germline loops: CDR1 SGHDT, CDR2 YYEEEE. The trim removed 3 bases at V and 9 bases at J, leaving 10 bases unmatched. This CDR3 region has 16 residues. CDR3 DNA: TGTGCCAGCAGCTATGGGACAGGGGGCCTTCATCGGCCCCAGCATTTT. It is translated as CASSYGTGGLHRPQHF.

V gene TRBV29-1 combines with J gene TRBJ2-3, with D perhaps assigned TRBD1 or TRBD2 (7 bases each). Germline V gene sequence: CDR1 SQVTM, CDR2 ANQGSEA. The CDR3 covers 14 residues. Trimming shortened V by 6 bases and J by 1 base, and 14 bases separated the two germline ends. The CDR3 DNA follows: TGCAGCGTGGCAGGGGGGGTGGGCACAGATACGCAGTATTTT. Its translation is CSVAGGVGTDTQYF.